A selection of T cell receptor beta chains follows, all from one sample in a study of early T cells in non-severe SARS-CoV-2 infection. TCRdb processed the 5' RACE reads anew with MiXCR; each CDR3 protein has one entry. Among around 50,000 distinct CDR3 sequences, around 7.7% were seen once, and the ten largest hold 5% to 6.5%. The sample taken for sequencing was whole blood. The receptors stem from an adult who was a healthcare worker with PCR-confirmed SARS-CoV-2 infection or an uninfected control (not recorded which). Both conserved end residues are part of each CDR3.

V gene,CDR3 protein
TRBV7-2,CASSLAIGTYEQYF
TRBV7-9,CASSLNIRDTGELFF
TRBV2,CASSLIGRASENIQYF
TRBV12-3/TRBV12-4,CASSPLVRGGDTQYF
TRBV7-9,CASSLGGAEAFF
TRBV19,CASSIQGENQPQHF
TRBV19,CASSENYGYTF
TRBV12-3/TRBV12-4,CASSLYGTAFFADTEAFF
TRBV6-2/TRBV6-3,CASAKGQGYGYTF
TRBV20-1,CSAGDRGRLAFF
TRBV2,CASSRQGVYGYTF
TRBV20-1,CSAKTLGTGTYEQYF
TRBV6-6,CASSSAGRNTEAFF
TRBV5-6,CASRITGGNTGELFF
TRBV28,CASSRQGDITEAFF
TRBV28,CASSVGTENTIYF
TRBV21-1,CASSKDRGVTEAFF
TRBV5-1,CASSAGGTDTQYF
TRBV11-1,CASSLGTSGGNEQFF
TRBV20-1,CSARTGGRQPQHF
TRBV9,CASSVGFGGYEQYF
TRBV12-3/TRBV12-4,CASQGRTGETQYF
TRBV9,CASSRGGLDNTGELFF
TRBV12-3/TRBV12-4,CASRSQDRETTEAFF
TRBV6-2/TRBV6-3,CASSSLRLNTEAFF
TRBV19,CASSTQRPSGANVLTF